The clone carrying this T cell receptor beta chain was found a few times. The sample comes from a study of blood T cell repertoires in COVID-19. Study as a whole: PBMCs, B-cell-depleted T cells, or T cells provided the cDNA or gDNA that made up the material.

In the authors' workflow: Amplification of reference gene primers was used by the study to estimate nucleated cell counts. Assay: immunoSEQ multiplex PCR; the TCRdb copy retains only in-frame clones and omits some. V and J calls and clone size are those listed in that table; D and trimming were worked out from the DNA. The table includes roughly 90,000 clones, roughly 90% detected once. The V gene lost 3 bases and the J gene lost 1 base, with 16 bases spanning the gap. Germline V gene sequence: CDR1 MNHEY, CDR2 SMNVEV (reference sequence). The CDR3 has 17 residues. This TCR was sampled from a human donor with active COVID-19. The donor label of this sample is uncertain. Source material: peripheral blood. The V call is TRBV27, the J call TRBJ1-5, with a possible D match to TRBD1 (5 bases). In DNA, the CDR3 is TGTGCCAGCAGTTTCAACCGGGGGAACCAGAGCAATCAGCCCCAGCATTTT. It specifies CASSFNRGNQSNQPQHF.